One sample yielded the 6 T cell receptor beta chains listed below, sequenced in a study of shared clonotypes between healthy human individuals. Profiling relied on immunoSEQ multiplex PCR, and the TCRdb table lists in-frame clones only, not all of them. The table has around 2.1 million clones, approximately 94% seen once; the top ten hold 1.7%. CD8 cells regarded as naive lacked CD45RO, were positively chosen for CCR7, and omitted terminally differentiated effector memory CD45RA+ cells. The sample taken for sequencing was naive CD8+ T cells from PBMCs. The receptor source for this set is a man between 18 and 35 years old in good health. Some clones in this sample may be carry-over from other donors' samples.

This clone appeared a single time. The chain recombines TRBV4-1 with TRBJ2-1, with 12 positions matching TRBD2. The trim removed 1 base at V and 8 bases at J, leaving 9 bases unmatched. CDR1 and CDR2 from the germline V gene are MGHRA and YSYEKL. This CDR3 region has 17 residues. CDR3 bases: TGCGCCAGCAGCCAAGCGAGTACTAGCGGGAGGAGTTATGAGCAGTTCTTC. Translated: CASSQASTSGRSYEQFF.

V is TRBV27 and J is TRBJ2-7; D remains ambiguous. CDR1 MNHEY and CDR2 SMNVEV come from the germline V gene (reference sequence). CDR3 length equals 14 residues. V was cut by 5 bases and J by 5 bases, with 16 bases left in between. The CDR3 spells CASSPARRVDEQYF. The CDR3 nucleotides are TGTGCCAGCAGTCCCGCCCGTAGGGTCGACGAGCAGTACTTC.

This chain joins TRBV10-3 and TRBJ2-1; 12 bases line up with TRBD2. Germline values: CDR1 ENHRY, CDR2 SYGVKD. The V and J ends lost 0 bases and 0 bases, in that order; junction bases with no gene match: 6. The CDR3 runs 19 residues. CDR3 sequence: CAISESLAGGESSYNEQFF. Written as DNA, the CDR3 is TGTGCCATCAGTGAGTCGCTAGCGGGGGGGGAAAGCTCCTACAATGAGCAGTTCTTC.

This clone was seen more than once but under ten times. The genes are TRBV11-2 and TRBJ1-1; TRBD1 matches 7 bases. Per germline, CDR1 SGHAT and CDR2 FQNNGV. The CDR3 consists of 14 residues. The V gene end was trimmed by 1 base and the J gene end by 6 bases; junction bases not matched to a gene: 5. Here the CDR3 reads CASSLGQGFAEAFF. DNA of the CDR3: TGTGCCAGCAGCTTAGGACAGGGTTTTGCTGAAGCTTTCTTT.

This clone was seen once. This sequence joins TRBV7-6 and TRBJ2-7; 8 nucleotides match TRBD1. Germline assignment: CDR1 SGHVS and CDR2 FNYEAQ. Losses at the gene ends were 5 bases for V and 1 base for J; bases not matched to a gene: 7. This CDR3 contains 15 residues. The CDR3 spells CASSTDRDRSYEQYF. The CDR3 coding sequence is TGTGCCAGCAGCACGGACAGGGATCGTTCCTACGAGCAGTACTTC.

The CDR3 DNA sequence: TGCAGCGTCGCGTCGGGGGCTGGAAACACCATATATTTT. Amino acid sequence: CSVASGAGNTIYF. The chain carries TRBV29-1 and TRBJ1-3; D perhaps matches TRBD1 (5 bases). The germline CDR1 and CDR2 sequences are SQVTM and ANQGSEA. This CDR3 has 13 residues. V shed 6 bases and J shed 2 bases, with 11 bases lying between them.